These 29 T cell receptor beta chains came from one sample sequenced in a study of cytomegalovirus exposure and HLA in healthy donors (dated by TCRdb to the late 2010s). Receptor amplification or capture employed the immunoSEQ multiplex PCR assay. The multiplex PCR relied on a mix of 60 forward primers for TCR Vbeta segments and 13 reverse primers for TCR Jbeta segments. TCRdb stores this immuneACCESS table with in-frame sequences only. Part of the clones is absent; in the studies checked, under half of the shortfall reflects unresolved V genes, and no reason is known for the rest. The sample contains under 200,000 clones, 60% to 85% of them found a single time. The leading ten clones occupy 6% to 8% of the sample. The material sequenced was PBMCs. These receptors came from a male donor in good health and CMV-seropositive.

The chain uses TRBV9 and TRBJ2-2; a weak D match, TRBD2 (7 bases). Looked up from germline, CDR1 is SGDLS and CDR2 is YYNGEE. This CDR3 has 18 amino acids. V dropped 3 bases and J dropped 0 bases, with 18 bases sitting between them. The CDR3 spells CASSGRGEGGPNTGELFF. For the CDR3, the DNA is TGTGCCAGCAGCGGCCGGGGGGAGGGGGGCCCGAACACCGGGGAGCTGTTTTTT.

The chain couples TRBV14 to TRBJ1-4; 8 positions agree with TRBD1. The junction had 13 bases not matched to a gene; V was cut back by 0 bases and J by 4 bases. The CDR3 has 19 amino acids. The germline V gene encodes CDR1 SGHDN and CDR2 FVKESK. CDR3: CASSQDPPGQEEGNEKLFF. Written as DNA, the CDR3 is TGTGCCAGCAGCCAAGACCCCCCGGGACAGGAGGAGGGTAATGAAAAACTGTTTTTT.

The genes are TRBV4-3 and TRBJ2-2; TRBD1 might be the D (5 bases). Germline values: CDR1 LGHNA, CDR2 YSLEER. This CDR3 spans 15 amino acids. V lost 4 bases and J 6 bases, leaving 15 bases between the germline ends. The CDR3 loop reads CASSPGAGSAGELFF. DNA of the CDR3: TGCGCCAGCAGCCCCGGAGCAGGGTCAGCCGGGGAGCTGTTTTTT.

This clone occurred once. The rearrangement uses TRBV19 and TRBJ2-3; 10 bases are a match to TRBD1. This CDR3 is built from 13 residues. With 1 base clipped from V and 13 bases from J, the junction kept 5 bases outside the gene matches. Germline V gene lookup returns CDR1 LNHDA and CDR2 SQIVND (reference sequence). This CDR3 reads CASSIVSGTGEYF. In DNA form, the CDR3 reads TGTGCCAGTAGTATAGTTTCCGGGACAGGGGAGTATTTT.

The genes are TRBV5-8 and TRBJ1-2; 8 bases are a match to TRBD1. Per the germline V gene, CDR1 is SGHTS and CDR2 is YDEGEE. CDR3 length: 18 amino acids. Unmatched junction bases numbered 19, after V lost 3 bases and J lost 6 bases. CDR3 in DNA: TGTGCCAGCAGCTCAGGACAGGGTGAACATTGGCGTCCGGATGGCTACACCTTC. The encoded protein is CASSSGQGEHWRPDGYTF. Supplemented by reference TRBV5-8 and TRBJ1-2, the full variable domain reads EAGVTQSPTHLIKTRGQQATLRCSPISGHTSVYWYQQALGLGLQFLLWYDEGEERNRGNFPPRFSGRQFPNYSSELNVNALELEDSALYLCASSSGQGEHWRPDGYTFGSGTRLTVV.

The chain employs TRBV25-1 and TRBJ2-3; 7 bases map to TRBD1. Unmatched junction bases numbered 9, after V lost 1 base and J lost 2 bases. The CDR3 totals 17 residues. CDR1 is MGHDK and CDR2 is SYGVNS in the germline V gene. The CDR3 reads CASSEFQRTGTTDTQYF. For the CDR3, the DNA is TGTGCCAGCAGTGAATTTCAGCGGACAGGAACCACAGATACGCAGTATTTT.

The J gene is TRBJ2-7, the V gene TRBV10-3; a possible D gene is TRBD2 (5 bases). Germline loops: CDR1 ENHRY, CDR2 SYGVKD. The CDR3 covers 17 residues. V dropped 5 bases and J dropped 4 bases, with 24 bases sitting between them. The CDR3 region is CAISISSRGSVNYEQYF. The DNA for the CDR3 is TGTGCCATCAGTATTTCGAGCCGAGGGTCAGTAAATTACGAGCAGTACTTC.

The J gene is TRBJ1-3, the V gene TRBV2, with D perhaps matching TRBD1 (5 bases). Germline V lookup: CDR1 SNHLY, CDR2 FYNNEI. V lost 8 bases and J 0 bases, leaving 17 bases between the germline ends. This CDR3 is 16 amino acids long. The CDR3 nucleotides read TGTGCCAGCCAGTGGGGGGTGGATAGCTCTGGAAACACCATATATTTT. Translating it yields CASQWGVDSSGNTIYF.

V usage is TRBV25-1 and J usage is TRBJ2-1, with a weak D call TRBD2 (6 bases). Germline V gene sequence: CDR1 MGHDK, CDR2 SYGVNS. V lost 6 bases and J lost 0, with 18 bases in between. The CDR3 is 17 residues long. DNA for the CDR3: TGTGCCAGCAGCCTCGGGGGAGCGGGCCCCTCCTACAATGAGCAGTTCTTC. Its protein product is CASSLGGAGPSYNEQFF.

The V call is TRBV7-9, the J call TRBJ2-2; D is perhaps TRBD2 (6 bases). The V end lost 3 bases, the J end lost 4 bases, and 18 bases lay between the germline ends. The V gene's germline CDR1 is SEHNR and CDR2 FQNEAQ (reference sequence). CDR3 size: 17 residues. The CDR3 bases are TGTGCCAGCAGCTTTGCAGATCCGGGACTCTCCACCGGGGAGCTGTTTTTT. Protein: CASSFADPGLSTGELFF.

The V gene is TRBV6-1, the J gene TRBJ1-1; D call uncertain. V lost 7 bases, J lost 0 bases, and 12 bases lay in between. The CDR3 sequence is 14 residues long. The germline gives CDR1 MNHNS, CDR2 SASEGT. The CDR3 nucleotides read TGTGCCAGCACTCTTCCCCCCCTGAACACTGAAGCTTTCTTT. Its translation: CASTLPPLNTEAFF.

The rearrangement links TRBV6-5 to TRBJ1-6; perhaps TRBD1 as D (5 bases). The CDR3 spans 15 residues. Germline CDR1 MNHEY, CDR2 SVGAGI. The V end lost 2 bases, the J end lost 7 bases, and 12 bases lay between the germline ends. CDR3 sequence reads: CASSYTAGLNSPLHF. The CDR3 nucleotides are TGTGCCAGCAGTTACACGGCAGGGTTAAATTCACCCCTCCACTTT.

The chain links TRBV5-1 to TRBJ2-2; TRBD2 might be the D (6 bases). The length of the CDR3 is 16 residues. The germline V and J ends were trimmed by 4 bases and 1 base, with 14 bases remaining between them. The V gene's germline CDR1 is SGHRS and CDR2 YFSETQ. The CDR3 reads CASSPGPAGNTGELFF. The CDR3, as DNA: TGCGCCAGCAGCCCGGGGCCAGCGGGGAACACCGGGGAGCTGTTTTTT.

This chain uses TRBV7-6 with TRBJ2-3, with 11 bases aligning to TRBD2. The length of the CDR3 is 15 residues. V shed 2 bases and J 4 bases; nucleotides not matched to a gene: 2. Germline V gene data show CDR1 as SGHVS and CDR2 as FNYEAQ. The CDR3 loop reads CASSLRLAGPDTQYF. The CDR3 DNA reads as TGTGCCAGCAGCTTAAGACTAGCGGGGCCAGATACGCAGTATTTT.

This clone appeared once. The rearrangement joins TRBV7-2 to TRBJ2-7, with TRBD2 matching over 13 bases. Germline-derived CDR1 and CDR2 are SGHTA and FQGNSA. The CDR3 is 16 amino acids. J was trimmed by 6 bases and V by 4 bases; bases with no gene match: 9. The chain's CDR3 is CASSSRTSGGRGEQYF. The CDR3 DNA sequence: TGTGCCAGCAGCTCCCGGACTAGCGGGGGTCGGGGCGAGCAGTACTTC.

The chain couples TRBV10-2 to TRBJ2-7; D not resolved. This CDR3 is built from 15 residues. Trimming shortened V by 3 bases and J by 1 base, and 13 bases separated the two germline ends. The germline CDR1 and CDR2 sequences are WSHSY and SAAADI. The CDR3 region has the DNA TGCGCCAGCAGTGACCTCCCCACTCGGTCCTACGAGCAGTACTTC. It specifies CASSDLPTRSYEQYF.

A few counts support this clone. V and J are TRBV6-6 and TRBJ2-7; 9 bases are a match to TRBD2. Germline lookup yields CDR1 MNHNY and CDR2 SVGAGI (reference sequence). This CDR3 is built from 16 residues. Unmatched junction bases numbered 6, after V lost 0 bases and J lost 3 bases. For the CDR3, the DNA is TGTGCCAGCAGTTACTCCAGACTAGCGGCTCACTACGAGCAGTACTTC. Translating gives CASSYSRLAAHYEQYF.

The CDR3 sequence is CASSLGTGERNTIYF. The CDR3 nucleotides read TGTGCCAGCAGCTTAGGGACAGGGGAGAGAAACACCATATATTTT. The chain uses TRBV5-4 and TRBJ1-3; 10 positions match TRBD1. This CDR3 comprises 15 residues. CDR1 is SGHNT, CDR2 YYREEE, per germline (reference sequence). V lost 2 bases, J lost 5 bases, and 4 bases stayed unmatched.

The chain has TRBV10-3 and TRBJ1-2; 7 bases match TRBD1. This CDR3 contains 15 residues. V trimming: 6 bases; J trimming: 4 bases; junction bases outside the gene matches: 11. Germline V gene lookup returns CDR1 ENHRY and CDR2 SYGVKD. DNA for the CDR3: TGTGCCATCAGGGCCGACAGGGCTATATCCTATGGCTACACCTTC. This encodes CAIRADRAISYGYTF.

The CDR3 bases are TGTGCCAGCAGCCCGCGGCGGGGGCGCGAAGCCAACGTCCTGACTTTC. This sequence encodes CASSPRRGREANVLTF. The gene calls are TRBV7-3 and TRBJ2-6; D perhaps matches TRBD2 (7 bases). Germline CDR1 SGHTA, CDR2 FQGTGA. The ends were cut back, 5 bases at V and 7 bases at J, with 18 bases in the middle. The CDR3 covers 16 residues.

This CDR3 is CASSISGGPHNEQFF. CDR3 coding DNA: TGTGCCAGCAGCATTAGCGGGGGGCCGCACAATGAGCAGTTCTTC. This rearrangement joins TRBV6-5 to TRBJ2-1, with 10 bases matching TRBD2. Germline V gene lookup returns CDR1 MNHEY and CDR2 SVGAGI. This CDR3 region has 15 residues. Germline trimming cut 6 bases from V and 5 bases from J; bases unmatched to any gene: 7.

This clone was seen a handful of times. In DNA, the CDR3 is TGTGCCAGCAGCCATCCACTAGCGGGGGGGAACACAGATACGCAGTATTTT. It specifies CASSHPLAGGNTDTQYF. The rearrangement uses TRBV4-2 and TRBJ2-3, with 13 bases aligning to TRBD2. Unmatched junction bases numbered 5, after V lost 3 bases and J lost 2 bases. Germline V gene lookup returns CDR1 LGHNA and CDR2 YNFKEQ. The length of the CDR3 is 17 residues.

The chain is built from TRBV4-1 and TRBJ2-3; D gene ambiguous. Trimming pared 0 bases from V and 2 bases from J, leaving 9 bases between. The CDR3 contains 15 residues. Germline V lookup: CDR1 MGHRA, CDR2 YSYEKL. CDR3 sequence: CASSQERFATDTQYF. The CDR3 nucleotides are TGCGCCAGCAGCCAAGAGCGGTTCGCCACAGATACGCAGTATTTT.

The chain couples TRBV19 to TRBJ2-7, with 9 bases fitting TRBD1. In germline, CDR1 is LNHDA, CDR2 SQIVND (reference sequence). Trimming took 4 bases from V and 3 from J; bases not matched to a gene: 4. This CDR3 comprises 14 residues. This CDR3 is CASSNRDRDYEQYF. In DNA, the CDR3 is TGTGCCAGTAGTAACCGGGACAGGGACTACGAGCAGTACTTC.

The chain joins TRBV5-4 to TRBJ2-5; TRBD2 matches 8 bases. This CDR3 is 15 amino acids long. The J segment lost 3 bases and the V segment lost 3 bases, leaving 7 bases of the junction unmatched. Germline V gene lookup returns CDR1 SGHNT and CDR2 YYREEE (reference sequence). The CDR3 nucleotides are TGTGCCAGCAGCTCAAAATGGCGGGGGGAAGAGACCCAGTACTTC. Translation gives CASSSKWRGEETQYF.

The chain links TRBV2 to TRBJ2-3; TRBD2 matches 9 bases. Germline-derived CDR1 and CDR2 are SNHLY and FYNNEI. The CDR3 is made up of 19 amino acids. V was pared by 4 bases and J by 6 bases, with 20 bases of the junction left unmatched. CDR3: CASSGRHLVAGAEGDTQYF. CDR3 DNA sequence: TGTGCCAGCAGTGGACGCCATTTGGTAGCGGGGGCCGAAGGGGATACGCAGTATTTT. The full variable domain, with the rest looked up from reference TRBV2 and TRBJ2-3, is EPEVTQTPSHQVTQMGQEVILRCVPISNHLYFYWYRQILGQKVEFLVSFYNNEISEKSEIFDDQFSVERPDGSNFTLKIRSTKLEDSAMYFCASSGRHLVAGAEGDTQYFGPGTRLTVL.

The V call is TRBV27, the J call TRBJ1-1; D may be TRBD1 (6 bases). The germline V gene encodes CDR1 MNHEY and CDR2 SMNVEV (reference sequence). Trimming took off 6 bases at V and 4 bases at J, with 15 bases between the two ends. This CDR3 spans 14 amino acids. The CDR3, as DNA: TGTGCCAGCAGATACAGGGAAGGGGGCACTGAAGCTTTCTTT. This codes for CASRYREGGTEAFF.

This clone was counted a few times. The CDR3 DNA follows: TGTGCCTTAGGGGTTATGAACACTGAAGCTTTCTTT. This codes for CALGVMNTEAFF. The chain employs TRBV2 and TRBJ1-1; possible D gene TRBD1, 5 bases. CDR3 length equals 12 residues. The germline gives CDR1 SNHLY, CDR2 FYNNEI. The V end was cut by 11 bases, the J end by 0 bases, with 10 bases between.

J is TRBJ2-1 and V is TRBV4-2; D is undetermined. Germline assignment: CDR1 LGHNA and CDR2 YNFKEQ. V lost 0 bases and J 10 bases, leaving 7 bases between the germline ends. CDR3 length equals 12 residues. The CDR3 nucleotides read TGTGCCAGCAGCCAAGAGAGGAGAGAGCAGTTCTTC. Its translation is CASSQERREQFF.